This is a list of T cell receptor beta chains from one sample in a study of CD8+ T cells in alopecia areata. This table comes from immunoSEQ multiplex PCR, and its TCRdb copy is limited to in-frame clones, with some not included. The profile shows about 180,000 clones, approximately 52% of them singletons. This specimen consisted of CD4+ T cells sorted from blood, obtained between weeks 55 and 65, from a patient treated with tofacitinib. These receptors originate from a human donor with alopecia areata. The CDR3 runs from the conserved cysteine through the conserved F or W. A D gene is named only where the DNA matches it firmly. Clone size, where shown, is once, few, many, or a class for clones that have expanded.

>-|TRBV5-1|TRBD1|TRBJ2-7
TGCGCCAGCAGCTTGGAAGGGGGCGCATTTGGAGACGAGCAGTACTTC
CASSLEGGAFGDEQYF
>-|TRBV7-9|TRBD1|TRBJ2-5
TGTGCCAGCAGCTTAAGGGCAGGGGGAGAGACCCAGTACTTC
CASSLRAGGETQYF
>-|TRBV11-3|-|TRBJ2-6
TGTGCCAGCAGCCACAGGGTTTCTGGGGCCAACGTCCTGACTTTC
CASSHRVSGANVLTF
>few|TRBV5-6|-|TRBJ1-1
TGTGCCAGCAGCTTTGGCGGGGGTGATACTGAAGCTTTCTTT
CASSFGGGDTEAFF
>-|TRBV25-1|-|TRBJ2-3
TGTGCCAGCAGCAGGTCCTATCTAAGCACAGATACGCAGTATTTT
CASSRSYLSTDTQYF
>-|TRBV5-1|-|TRBJ1-6
TGCGCCAGCAGCTCAGGACCGGGGGGGAATTCACCCCTCCACTTT
CASSSGPGGNSPLHF
>-|TRBV2|TRBD1|TRBJ1-6
TGTGCCAGCAGCCTGACAGGGTCGGGGTCACCCCTCCACTTT
CASSLTGSGSPLHF
>-|TRBV29-1|TRBD1|TRBJ1-2
TGCAGCGCCCTCGACAGGGTAGCTACTATTGTCGGCTACACCTTC
CSALDRVATIVGYTF
>-|TRBV6-5|-|TRBJ1-2
TGTGCCAGCAGCCACGGACAGATCTATGGCTACACCTTC
CASSHGQIYGYTF
>-|TRBV27|-|TRBJ1-6
TGTGCCAGCAGTGCCCGAGGGGGTAATTCACCCCTCCACTTT
CASSARGGNSPLHF
>many|TRBV10-3|TRBD1|TRBJ1-1
TGTGCCATCAGTGAGTCCGGGACAGGGGGCACTGAAGCTTTCTTT
CAISESGTGGTEAFF
>few|TRBV29-1|TRBD1|TRBJ1-2
TGCAGCGTTCATCAATTCGGGACAGCCGTTAGCTATGGCTACACCTTC
CSVHQFGTAVSYGYTF
>once|TRBV6-5|-|TRBJ1-1
TGTGCCAGCAGCCCACAGAACACTGAAGCTTTCTTT
CASSPQNTEAFF
>many|TRBV27|-|TRBJ1-4
TGTGCCAGCAGTTTTGGGGGAGCAACTAATGAAAAACTGTTTTTT
CASSFGGATNEKLFF
>-|TRBV29-1|-|TRBJ2-1
TGCAGCACGAAGGACGGCTACAATGAGCAGTTCTTC
CSTKDGYNEQFF
>-|TRBV30|-|TRBJ2-3
TGTGCTCATGGAGTCAACAGCGGTACGCAGTATTTT
CAHGVNSGTQYF
>-|TRBV7-9|TRBD2|TRBJ2-3
TGTGCCAGCAGCTCCTGGACTAGCGGAGTGAGCACAGATACGCAGTATTTT
CASSSWTSGVSTDTQYF
>-|TRBV30|TRBD1|TRBJ1-4
TGTGCCTGGGGGGGACAGCTGAATGAAAAACTGTTTTTT
CAWGGQLNEKLFF
>once|TRBV30|-|TRBJ1-2
TGTGCCTGGACCGAATCGGACAGTTACTATGGCTACACCTTC
CAWTESDSYYGYTF
>-|TRBV23-1|-|TRBJ2-7
TGCGCCAGCAGTCAATCGACCCACAGAGTAGAGGACTACGAGCAGTACTTC
CASSQSTHRVEDYEQYF
>-|TRBV27|TRBD1|TRBJ2-5
TGTGCCAGCAGTTCTCAGACAGGGATAGGGGAGACCCAGTACTTC
CASSSQTGIGETQYF
>-|TRBV5-1|TRBD1|TRBJ1-6
TGCGCCAGCAGACCCGACAGGGGGAATTCACCCCTCCACTTT
CASRPDRGNSPLHF
>-|TRBV7-2|-|TRBJ2-4
TGTGCCAGCAGCTCTCCTGTAATAGGAAAAAACATTCAGTACTTC
CASSSPVIGKNIQYF
>-|TRBV7-6|-|TRBJ1-1
TGTGCCAGCAGACCTGGGGGGGGATCGGGAGCTTTCTTT
CASRPGGGSGAFF
>-|TRBV7-9|TRBD2|TRBJ2-1
TGTGCCAGCAGCGCGTTAGCGGGGAGCTCCTACAATGAGCAGTTCTTC
CASSALAGSSYNEQFF
>-|TRBV7-9|-|TRBJ1-1
TGTGCCAGCAGCTCCAGGACCGGCGGCACTGAAGCTTTCTTT
CASSSRTGGTEAFF
>-|TRBV30|-|TRBJ1-1
TGTGCCTGGAGTGGAGCGCTACGGAACACTGAAGCTTTCTTT
CAWSGALRNTEAFF
>-|TRBV29-1|-|TRBJ1-2
TGCAGCGTTGAAGCTGCCAGGGTGGGAGGCTACACCTTC
CSVEAARVGGYTF
>few|TRBV14|-|TRBJ2-1
TGTGCCAGCAGCCCCAACTCTGGGGGCAGGGAGTCCTACAATGAGCAGTTCTTC
CASSPNSGGRESYNEQFF
>once|TRBV25-1|-|TRBJ2-7
TGTGCCAGCAGTCCTCCGGGGCAGAAGGGCTACGAGCAGTACTTC
CASSPPGQKGYEQYF
>-|TRBV9|-|TRBJ2-1
TGTGCCAGCAGCGTCGGGTATACAAGAGAGCAGTTCTTC
CASSVGYTREQFF
>few|TRBV15|TRBD2|TRBJ2-1
TGTGCCACCATCCGAGGGGGAGCGGGGGGCGATGAGCAGTTCTTC
CATIRGGAGGDEQFF
>-|TRBV15|-|TRBJ2-3
TGTGCCACCAGCAGCGCACTTGAGTCGGGGACAGATACGCAGTATTTT
CATSSALESGTDTQYF
>-|TRBV30|TRBD2|TRBJ2-1
TGTGCCTGGAGTGTTAGCGGGGGCTACAATGAGCAGTTCTTC
CAWSVSGGYNEQFF
>-|TRBV4-1|-|TRBJ1-4
TGCGCCAGCAGCCAAGTAACGATTAATGAAAAACTGTTTTTT
CASSQVTINEKLFF
>-|TRBV2|TRBD2|TRBJ2-3
TGTGCCAGCAGACTAGCGGGGGGAAGCACAGATACGCAGTATTTT
CASRLAGGSTDTQYF
>few|TRBV5-1|-|TRBJ2-3
TGCGCCAGCAGGGCCAGCACAGATACGCAGTATTTT
CASRASTDTQYF
>-|TRBV6-1|-|TRBJ2-5
TGTGCCAGCAGTGAACAGGGGACGGAGACCCAGTACTTC
CASSEQGTETQYF
>-|TRBV2|-|TRBJ2-7
TGTGCCAGCAGACCCCAACCTGGGGTGGGCTACGAGCAGTACTTC
CASRPQPGVGYEQYF
>-|TRBV6-1|TRBD1|TRBJ1-2
TGTGCCAGCAGTGAGATGACAGGGTTGTCCAACTATGGCTACACCTTC
CASSEMTGLSNYGYTF
>-|TRBV30|-|TRBJ1-4
TGTGCCTGGAGTGTACCACAGAGTTATAATGAAAAACTGTTTTTT
CAWSVPQSYNEKLFF
>-|TRBV29-1|-|TRBJ2-1
TGCAGCGTTGCGCGGGGGACATCGAACAATGAGCAGTTCTTC
CSVARGTSNNEQFF
>-|TRBV23-1|TRBD1|TRBJ2-7
TGCGCCAGCAGTCAATTCCGGACAGGTAACTCCTACGAGCAGTACTTC
CASSQFRTGNSYEQYF
>-|TRBV7-8|TRBD1|TRBJ2-5
TGTGCCAGCAGCCCCTCCCCGGGACAGATACAAGAGACCCAGTACTTC
CASSPSPGQIQETQYF
>-|TRBV15|-|TRBJ1-6
TGTGCCACCGGGGGGGCGAGCTCCTATAATTCACCCCTCCACTTT
CATGGASSYNSPLHF
>-|TRBV30|-|TRBJ2-2
TGTGCCTGGAGTCAAGGCGGGGAGCTGTTTTTT
CAWSQGGELFF
>-|TRBV6-5|TRBD1|TRBJ1-2
TGTGCCAGCAGTCTACAGGGGGCGCGTGGCTACACCTTC
CASSLQGARGYTF
>-|TRBV9|-|TRBJ2-2
TGTGCCAGCAGCGTAGAGGGAACCGGGGAGCTGTTTTTT
CASSVEGTGELFF
>-|TRBV30|-|TRBJ1-5
TGTGCCTGGAGTGTGGACAACAATCAGCCCCAGCATTTT
CAWSVDNNQPQHF
>few|TRBV6-5|-|TRBJ1-5
TGTGCCAGCAGTCATGGACGGTCCCAGCCCCAGCATTTT
CASSHGRSQPQHF
>-|TRBV30|-|TRBJ2-2
TGTGCCTGGAGTCACAGGGTCACCGGGGAGCTGTTTTTT
CAWSHRVTGELFF
>few|TRBV11-2|TRBD1|TRBJ2-1
TGTGCCAGCAGCTTTGTGGGACAGGGGCACAATGAGCAGTTCTTC
CASSFVGQGHNEQFF
>-|TRBV5-6|-|TRBJ2-5
TGTGCCAGCAGCTTGGCGGGTTGGGAGACCCAGTACTTC
CASSLAGWETQYF
>-|TRBV20-1|-|TRBJ1-2
TGCAGTGCTAGAGATGGTGGCTACACCTTC
CSARDGGYTF
>few|TRBV6-6|TRBD2|TRBJ2-2
TGTGCCAGCAGTTCATCCAGGACTAGCGAGTCCGAGAAGCTGTTTTTT
CASSSSRTSESEKLFF
>few|TRBV4-1|TRBD1|TRBJ2-7
TGCGCCAGCAGCCAATTCAGGACAGGGCCCTACGAGCAGTACTTC
CASSQFRTGPYEQYF
>few|TRBV25-1|TRBD2|TRBJ2-3
TGTGCCAGCAGTCAGCGGGGGGCAATTACCACAGATACGCAGTATTTT
CASSQRGAITTDTQYF
>few|TRBV28|-|TRBJ2-4
TGTGCCAGCAGATCTTCCTGGGTCCCAAACATTCAGTACTTC
CASRSSWVPNIQYF
>-|TRBV4-2|TRBD1|TRBJ1-5
TGTGCCAGCAGCCAAATGACCGGGACAGGGGAGATGACCCAGCATTTT
CASSQMTGTGEMTQHF
>few|TRBV30|TRBD1|TRBJ1-2
TGTGCCTGGAGCCTGGGACAGTTATATGGCTACACCTTC
CAWSLGQLYGYTF